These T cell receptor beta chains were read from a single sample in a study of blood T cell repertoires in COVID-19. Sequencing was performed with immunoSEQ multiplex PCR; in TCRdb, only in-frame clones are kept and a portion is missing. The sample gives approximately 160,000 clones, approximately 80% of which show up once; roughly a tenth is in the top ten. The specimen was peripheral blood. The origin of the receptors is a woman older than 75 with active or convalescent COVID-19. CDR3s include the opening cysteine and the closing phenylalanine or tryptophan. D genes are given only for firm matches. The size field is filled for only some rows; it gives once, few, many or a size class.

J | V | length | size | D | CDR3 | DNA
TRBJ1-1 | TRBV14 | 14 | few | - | CASSQVFGGAEAFF | TGTGCCAGCAGCCAAGTCTTTGGGGGCGCTGAAGCTTTCTTT
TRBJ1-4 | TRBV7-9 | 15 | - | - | CASSREGGTNEKLFF | TGTGCCAGCAGCCGAGAGGGAGGGACTAATGAAAAACTGTTTTTT
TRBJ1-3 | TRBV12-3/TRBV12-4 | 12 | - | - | CASSSVGNTIYF | TGTGCCAGCAGTTCAGTGGGAAACACCATATATTTT
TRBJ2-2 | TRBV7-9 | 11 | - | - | CASRQPGELFF | TGTGCCAGCAGACAGCCCGGGGAGCTGTTTTTT
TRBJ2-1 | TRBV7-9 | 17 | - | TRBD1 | CASSSHRGLVGVNEQFF | TGTGCCAGCAGCTCGCACAGGGGATTAGTGGGCGTGAATGAGCAGTTCTTC
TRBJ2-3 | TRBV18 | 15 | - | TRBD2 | CASSPLAGGTDTQYF | TGTGCCAGCTCACCTCTAGCGGGGGGCACAGATACGCAGTATTTT
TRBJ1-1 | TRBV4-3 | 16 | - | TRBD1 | CASSQDRYRGETEAFF | TGCGCCAGCAGCCAAGATCGCTACAGGGGGGAAACTGAAGCTTTCTTT
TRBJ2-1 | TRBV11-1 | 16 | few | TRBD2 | CASSLLWTSGVGEQFF | TGTGCCAGCAGCTTATTATGGACTAGCGGGGTGGGTGAGCAGTTCTTC
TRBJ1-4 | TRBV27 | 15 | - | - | CATAQNSATNEKLFF | TGTGCCACGGCGCAAAACAGTGCAACTAATGAAAAACTGTTTTTT
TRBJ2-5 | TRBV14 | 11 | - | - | CASSLRETQYF | TGTGCCAGCAGCCTCCGGGAGACCCAGTACTTC
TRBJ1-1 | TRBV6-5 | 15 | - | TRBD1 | CASSYRGTANTEAFF | TGTGCCAGCAGTTACCGCGGGACAGCGAACACTGAAGCTTTCTTT
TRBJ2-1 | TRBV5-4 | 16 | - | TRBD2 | CASSLVGGGTYNEQFF | TGTGCCAGCAGCTTGGTCGGCGGGGGAACATACAATGAGCAGTTCTTC
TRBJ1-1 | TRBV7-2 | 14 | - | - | CASSLYAVNTEAFF | TGTGCCAGCAGCTTATACGCGGTGAACACTGAAGCTTTCTTT
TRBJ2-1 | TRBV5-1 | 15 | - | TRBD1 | CASARQGASYNEQFF | TGCGCCAGCGCCAGACAGGGGGCTTCCTACAATGAGCAGTTCTTC
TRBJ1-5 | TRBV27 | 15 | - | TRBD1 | CASSLDRANNQPQHF | TGTGCCAGCAGTCTGGACAGGGCTAACAATCAGCCCCAGCATTTT
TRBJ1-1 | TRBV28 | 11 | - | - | CASGSSTEAFF | TGTGCCAGCGGGAGTTCAACTGAAGCTTTCTTT
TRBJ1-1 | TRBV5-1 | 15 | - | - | CASSPTGSPATEAFF | TGCGCCAGCAGCCCCACGGGGAGCCCCGCCACTGAAGCTTTCTTT
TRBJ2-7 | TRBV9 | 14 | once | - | CASSVTGSSYEQYF | TGTGCCAGCAGCGTAACAGGATCCTCCTACGAGCAGTACTTC
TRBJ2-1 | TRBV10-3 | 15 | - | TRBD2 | CAISESTSGGTQRFF | TGTGCCATCAGTGAGTCGACTAGCGGGGGGACCCAGAGGTTCTTC
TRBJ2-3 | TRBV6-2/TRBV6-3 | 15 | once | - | CASSYGFTSTDTQYF | TGTGCCAGCAGTTACGGTTTTACTAGCACAGATACGCAGTATTTT
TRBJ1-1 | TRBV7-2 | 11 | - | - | CASSHSTEAFF | TGTGCCAGCAGCCATAGCACTGAAGCTTTCTTT
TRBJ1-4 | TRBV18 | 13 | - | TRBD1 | CASSRGQEEKLFF | TGTGCCAGCTCACGGGGACAGGAGGAAAAACTGTTTTTT
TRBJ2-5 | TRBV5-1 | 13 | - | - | CASSLEGRETQYF | TGCGCCAGCAGCTTGGAGGGGCGGGAGACCCAGTACTTC
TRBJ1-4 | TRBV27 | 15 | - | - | CASSPARQGAEKLFF | TGTGCCAGCAGTCCCGCGCGGCAGGGTGCTGAAAAACTGTTTTTT
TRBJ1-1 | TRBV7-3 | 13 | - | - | CASSPPGKTEAFF | TGTGCCAGCAGCCCACCAGGAAAGACTGAAGCTTTCTTT
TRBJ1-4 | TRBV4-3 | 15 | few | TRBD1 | CASSQDYRGYEKLFF | TGCGCCAGCAGCCAAGATTACAGGGGCTATGAAAAACTGTTTTTT
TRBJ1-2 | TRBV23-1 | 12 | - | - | CASRTSDYGYTF | TGCGCCAGCAGGACTTCTGACTATGGCTACACCTTC
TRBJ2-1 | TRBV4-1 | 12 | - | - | CASSPRLGEQFF | TGCGCCAGCAGCCCGCGACTTGGTGAGCAGTTCTTC
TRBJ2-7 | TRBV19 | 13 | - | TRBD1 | CASSIVQGVEQYF | TGTGCCAGTAGTATAGTCCAGGGGGTCGAGCAGTACTTC
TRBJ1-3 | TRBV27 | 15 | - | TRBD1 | CASSAGTASGNTIYF | TGTGCCAGCAGCGCGGGGACAGCCTCTGGAAACACCATATATTTT
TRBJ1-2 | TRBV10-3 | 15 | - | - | CAISDGQGGNYGYTF | TGTGCCATCAGTGACGGGCAGGGCGGTAACTATGGCTACACCTTC
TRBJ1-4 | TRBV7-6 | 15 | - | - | CASSLEPATNEKLFF | TGTGCCAGCAGCTTAGAGCCCGCAACTAATGAAAAACTGTTTTTT
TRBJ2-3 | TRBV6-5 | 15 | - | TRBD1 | CATRGPLRTTDTQYF | TGTGCCACCAGGGGGCCTCTGCGGACCACAGATACGCAGTATTTT
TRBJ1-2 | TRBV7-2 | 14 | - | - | CASSLVGANYGYTF | TGTGCCAGCAGCTTAGTAGGAGCTAACTATGGCTACACCTTC
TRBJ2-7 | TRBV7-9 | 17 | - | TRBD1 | CASSSTLGQLNSYEQYF | TGTGCCAGCAGCTCAACCCTGGGACAGCTCAACTCCTACGAGCAGTACTTC
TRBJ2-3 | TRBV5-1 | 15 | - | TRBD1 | CASSPGTGWSDTQYF | TGCGCCAGCAGCCCCGGGACAGGGTGGTCAGATACGCAGTATTTT
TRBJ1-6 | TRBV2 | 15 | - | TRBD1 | CASSTRQGENSPLHF | TGTGCCAGCAGTACCCGACAGGGAGAGAATTCACCCCTCCACTTT
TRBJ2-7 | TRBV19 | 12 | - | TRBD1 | CASSDRASEQYF | TGTGCCAGTAGCGACAGGGCAAGCGAGCAGTACTTC
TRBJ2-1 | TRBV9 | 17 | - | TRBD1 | CASSGKTGPQGVNEQFF | TGTGCCAGCAGCGGAAAGACAGGGCCCCAAGGGGTCAATGAGCAGTTCTTC
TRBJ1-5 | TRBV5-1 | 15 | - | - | CASSLDGGRDQPQHF | TGCGCCAGCAGCTTGGACGGGGGGCGGGATCAGCCCCAGCATTTT
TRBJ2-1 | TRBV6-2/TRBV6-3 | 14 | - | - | CASSYILVLNEQFF | TGTGCCAGCAGTTACATCCTAGTTTTGAATGAGCAGTTCTTC
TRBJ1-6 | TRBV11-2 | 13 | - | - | CASSLKTAFILHF | TGTGCCAGCAGCCTTAAGACAGCCTTTATCCTCCACTTT
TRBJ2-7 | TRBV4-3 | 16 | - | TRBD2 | CASSQTLAYTRYEQYF | TGCGCCAGCAGCCAAACACTAGCGTATACACGCTACGAGCAGTACTTC
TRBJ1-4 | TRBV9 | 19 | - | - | CASSVGVGGAGSRTEKLFF | TGTGCCAGCAGCGTAGGGGTTGGAGGGGCGGGAAGTCGGACTGAAAAACTGTTTTTT
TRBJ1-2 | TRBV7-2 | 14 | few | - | CASSLAGSPVGYTF | TGTGCCAGCAGCTTAGCGGGGAGCCCCGTTGGCTACACCTTC
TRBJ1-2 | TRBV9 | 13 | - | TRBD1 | CASSRQGTYGYTF | TGTGCCAGCAGCCGACAGGGTACCTATGGCTACACCTTC
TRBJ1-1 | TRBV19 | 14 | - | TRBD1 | CASTPQGVNTEAFF | TGTGCCAGTACACCCCAGGGGGTGAACACTGAAGCTTTCTTT
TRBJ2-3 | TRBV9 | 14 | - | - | CASSVGGTADTQYF | TGTGCCAGCAGCGTAGGGGGCACGGCGGATACGCAGTATTTT
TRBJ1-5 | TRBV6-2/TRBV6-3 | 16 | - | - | CASSDTPRLGNQPQHF | TGTGCCAGCAGTGACACCCCTCGTCTTGGCAATCAGCCCCAGCATTTT
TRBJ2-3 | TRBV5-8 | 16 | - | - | CASSLNWGVVTDTQYF | TGTGCCAGCAGCTTGAATTGGGGGGTAGTGACAGATACGCAGTATTTT